These T cell receptor beta chains were read from a single sample in a study of T cells in Graves' hyperthyroidism and ophthalmopathy. From the multiplex PCR reads, TCRdb called clonotypes with MiXCR, one entry per CDR3 protein. The sample holds approximately 720,000 distinct CDR3 sequences, over 15% seen once. Material for sequencing was blood. Receptors originate from a woman in her 50s with Graves' hyperthyroidism that later progressed to Graves' ophthalmopathy. CDR3s include the opening cysteine and the closing phenylalanine or tryptophan. A D gene is named only where the DNA matches it firmly. Only some rows state a clone size, as once, few, many or a class for expanded clones.

D: .
J: TRBJ1-1
V: TRBV29-1
size: few
DNA: TGCAGCGGTCGTATTCAAGGCACTGAAGCTTTCTTT
CDR3: CSGRIQGTEAFF

D: .
J: TRBJ2-5
V: TRBV7-6
size: .
DNA: TGTGCCAGCAGCTTAAATTGGGGGGCTGAAGAGACCCAGTACTTC
CDR3: CASSLNWGAEETQYF

D: TRBD1
J: TRBJ2-7
V: TRBV5-1
size: many
DNA: TGTGCCAGCAGTTTAGGGACAGGGACCTACGAGCAGTACTTC
CDR3: CASSLGTGTYEQYF

D: .
J: TRBJ1-1
V: TRBV2
size: many
DNA: TGTGCCAGCAGTGAAGCGGGGGTAAACACTGAAGCTTTCTTT
CDR3: CASSEAGVNTEAFF

D: .
J: TRBJ1-2
V: TRBV9
size: few
DNA: TGTGCCAGCAGCGTAGCTATGCGGTCCCACTATGGCTACACCTTC
CDR3: CASSVAMRSHYGYTF

D: .
J: TRBJ2-5
V: TRBV19
size: .
DNA: TGTGCCAGTAGTATTTCCGACCAAGAGACCCAGTACTTC
CDR3: CASSISDQETQYF

D: TRBD1
J: TRBJ1-1
V: TRBV7-8
size: many
DNA: TGTGCCAGCAGCATAGACAGGGGCCGAGGGGTTGAAGCTTTCTTT
CDR3: CASSIDRGRGVEAFF

D: TRBD1
J: TRBJ1-1
V: TRBV6-1
size: .
DNA: TGTGCCAGCAGTGAACCCCCAGGGGGCGCGGTCCTGAGCACTGAAGCTTTCTTT
CDR3: CASSEPPGGAVLSTEAFF

D: TRBD1
J: TRBJ2-7
V: TRBV7-2
size: .
DNA: TGCGCCAGCAGCCAAGGGGACAGCCTGACCTCCTACGAGCAGTACTTC
CDR3: CASSQGDSLTSYEQYF

D: .
J: TRBJ1-4
V: TRBV29-1
size: few
DNA: TGCAGCGTCGCACCCAGGGGAGCTAATGAAAAACTGTTTTTT
CDR3: CSVAPRGANEKLFF

D: TRBD1
J: TRBJ1-4
V: TRBV7-9
size: .
DNA: TGTGCCAGCAGCTTAGTGTGGGACAGCCGTAATGAAAAACTGTTTTTT
CDR3: CASSLVWDSRNEKLFF

D: TRBD2
J: TRBJ2-7
V: TRBV6-5
size: many
DNA: TGTGCCAGCAGTTACTCGACTAGCGCCTACGAGCAGTACTTC
CDR3: CASSYSTSAYEQYF

D: .
J: TRBJ2-4
V: TRBV27
size: few
DNA: TGTGCCAGCAGTCGCCGGACCCCGGTTAACATTCAGTACTTC
CDR3: CASSRRTPVNIQYF

D: .
J: TRBJ1-2
V: TRBV7-2
size: .
DNA: TGTGCCAGCAGCTTAGCTCGCAGGGGAGGCTATGGCTACACCTTC
CDR3: CASSLARRGGYGYTF